The 10 T cell receptor beta chains below were found in one sample sequenced in a study of shared clonotypes between healthy human individuals (dated by TCRdb to the early 2020s). Library prep was done by the immunoSEQ multiplex PCR assay. TCRdb took over this immuneACCESS table, retaining in-frame rearrangements with V and J assigned. Such tables are incomplete; in checked studies, under half of the missing clones stem from an unresolved V gene, and the remainder is unexplained. The sample profile shows around 1,900,000 clones; 93% of them were found once. Jointly, the top ten make up about 1.7% of the sample. CD8 naive samples consisted of CD45RO-negative cells that were positively selected for CCR7, yielding a CD45RA+CCR7+ population without TemRA cells. Material: naive CD8+ T cells from PBMCs. Sample cell subset or site, as interpreted from the label and publication: CD45RA+CCR7+. Receptors were obtained from a man younger than 35 in good health. Some clones in this sample may be carry-over from other donors' samples.

This rearrangement joins TRBV9 to TRBJ2-2, with unresolved D. With 7 bases removed from V and 0 bases from J, the gap between germline ends came to 7 bases. The germline V gene has CDR1 SGDLS and CDR2 YYNGEE. This CDR3 comprises 13 residues. The CDR3, as DNA: TGTGCCAGCCGCCGTTCGAACACCGGGGAGCTGTTTTTT. It encodes CASRRSNTGELFF.

This rearrangement joins TRBV27 to TRBJ2-2; 8 nucleotides align to TRBD1. The CDR3 consists of 15 residues. V lost 3 bases to trimming and J lost 4 bases; unmatched junction nucleotides: 4. Germline values: CDR1 MNHEY, CDR2 SMNVEV (reference sequence). The CDR3 here is CASSLVRGLTGELFF. The DNA for the CDR3 is TGTGCCAGCAGTTTGGTCAGGGGGCTCACCGGGGAGCTGTTTTTT.

In regard to this clone: Distinct nucleotide sequences in the sample also encode this CDR3. V gene TRBV9 combines with J gene TRBJ1-1; 8 bases match TRBD1. Germline V gives CDR1 SGDLS, CDR2 YYNGEE. The V segment lost 0 bases and the J segment 2 bases; nucleotides outside the gene matches: 3. CDR3 size: 15 residues. Here the CDR3 reads CASSVAPGGNTEAFF. The DNA for the CDR3 is TGTGCCAGCAGCGTAGCTCCAGGGGGCAACACTGAAGCTTTCTTT.

The chain employs TRBV28 and TRBJ2-4; D ambiguous. The V and J ends lost 5 bases and 1 base respectively, with 15 bases between them. Germline loops: CDR1 MDHEN, CDR2 SYDVKM. The CDR3 covers 16 residues. The CDR3 loop reads CASSPDGEGAKNIQYF. The CDR3 region has the DNA TGTGCCAGCAGTCCGGACGGAGAAGGGGCCAAAAACATTCAGTACTTC. Combining the CDR3 with reference TRBV28 and TRBJ2-4 gives the whole variable domain DVKVTQSSRYLVKRTGEKVFLECVQDMDHENMFWYRQDPGLGLRLIYFSYDVKMKEKGDIPEGYSVSREKKERFSLILESASTNQTSMYLCASSPDGEGAKNIQYFGAGTRLSVL.

The chain uses TRBV19 and TRBJ2-1; TRBD2 matches 7 bases. Germline CDR1 reads LNHDA; CDR2 reads SQIVND (reference sequence). The CDR3 sequence is 16 residues long. Trimming at V came to 3 bases and at J to 8 bases, leaving 13 bases not matched to a gene. The CDR3 loop is CASSIRFAGATHEQFF. The CDR3, as DNA: TGTGCCAGTAGTATTCGTTTTGCGGGAGCGACCCATGAGCAGTTCTTC.

The V and J genes are TRBV6-5 and TRBJ2-1; TRBD1 matches at 7 bases. V lost 5 bases to trimming and J lost 9 bases; unmatched junction nucleotides: 7. This CDR3 is 13 amino acids long. Germline CDR1 is MNHEY and CDR2 is SVGAGI. The DNA of the CDR3 is TGTGCCAGCAGTGACGGACAGGAACTTGAGCAGTTCTTC. It is translated as CASSDGQELEQFF.

This clone showed up just once. CDR3 in DNA: TGTGCCAGCACCATGGACTATTTGGGGAATGAGCAGTTCTTC. This translates into CASTMDYLGNEQFF. The rearrangement uses TRBV6-5 and TRBJ2-1; a possible D gene is TRBD2 (6 bases). CDR3 length: 14 amino acids. V lost 7 bases and J lost 7, with 17 bases in between. Germline V gene lookup returns CDR1 MNHEY and CDR2 SVGAGI.

This clone was detected once. Other DNA sequences from this sample encode an identical CDR3 as well. V is TRBV27 and J is TRBJ2-7; the D gene is possibly TRBD1 (6 bases). Germline CDR1 is MNHEY and CDR2 is SMNVEV (reference sequence). The CDR3 covers 14 residues. The V end lost 3 bases, the J end lost 2 bases, and 11 bases lay between the germline ends. The CDR3 DNA reads as TGTGCCAGCAGTTTGTCCAGGGGACCCTACGAGCAGTACTTC. Protein: CASSLSRGPYEQYF.

V usage is TRBV12-5 and J usage is TRBJ2-1; TRBD1 aligns across 8 bases. In germline, CDR1 is LGHNT, CDR2 FRNRAP. The CDR3 runs 14 residues. The ends lost 5 bases at V and 5 bases at J; junction bases unmatched: 5. CDR3 loop: CASGPPDRDNEQFF. Written as DNA, the CDR3 is TGTGCTAGTGGTCCTCCGGACAGGGACAATGAGCAGTTCTTC.

This clone was observed a single time. The chain combines TRBV4-3 with TRBJ1-5; 8 positions agree with TRBD1. V was clipped by 3 bases and J by 7 bases; unmatched bases: 5. The CDR3 has 14 residues. Germline loops: CDR1 LGHNA, CDR2 YSLEER. This chain's CDR3 is CASSQAGGGQPQHF. The CDR3 DNA is TGCGCCAGCAGCCAGGCAGGGGGCGGGCAGCCCCAGCATTTT.